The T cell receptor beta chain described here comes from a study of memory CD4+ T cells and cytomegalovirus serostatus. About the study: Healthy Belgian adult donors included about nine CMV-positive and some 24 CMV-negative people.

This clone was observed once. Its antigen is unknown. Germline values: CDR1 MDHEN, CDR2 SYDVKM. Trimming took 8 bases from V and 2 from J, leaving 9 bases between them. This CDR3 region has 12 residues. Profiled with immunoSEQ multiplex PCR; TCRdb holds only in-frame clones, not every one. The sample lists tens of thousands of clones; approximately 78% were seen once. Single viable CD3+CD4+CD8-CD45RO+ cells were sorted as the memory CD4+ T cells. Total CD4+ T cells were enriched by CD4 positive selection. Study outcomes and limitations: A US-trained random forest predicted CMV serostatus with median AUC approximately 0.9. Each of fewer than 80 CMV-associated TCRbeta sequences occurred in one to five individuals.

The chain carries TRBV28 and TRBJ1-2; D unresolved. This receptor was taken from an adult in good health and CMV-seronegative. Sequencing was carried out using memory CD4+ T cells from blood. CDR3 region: CASLDDNYGYTF. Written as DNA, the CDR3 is TGTGCCAGCCTAGACGACAACTATGGCTACACCTTC.